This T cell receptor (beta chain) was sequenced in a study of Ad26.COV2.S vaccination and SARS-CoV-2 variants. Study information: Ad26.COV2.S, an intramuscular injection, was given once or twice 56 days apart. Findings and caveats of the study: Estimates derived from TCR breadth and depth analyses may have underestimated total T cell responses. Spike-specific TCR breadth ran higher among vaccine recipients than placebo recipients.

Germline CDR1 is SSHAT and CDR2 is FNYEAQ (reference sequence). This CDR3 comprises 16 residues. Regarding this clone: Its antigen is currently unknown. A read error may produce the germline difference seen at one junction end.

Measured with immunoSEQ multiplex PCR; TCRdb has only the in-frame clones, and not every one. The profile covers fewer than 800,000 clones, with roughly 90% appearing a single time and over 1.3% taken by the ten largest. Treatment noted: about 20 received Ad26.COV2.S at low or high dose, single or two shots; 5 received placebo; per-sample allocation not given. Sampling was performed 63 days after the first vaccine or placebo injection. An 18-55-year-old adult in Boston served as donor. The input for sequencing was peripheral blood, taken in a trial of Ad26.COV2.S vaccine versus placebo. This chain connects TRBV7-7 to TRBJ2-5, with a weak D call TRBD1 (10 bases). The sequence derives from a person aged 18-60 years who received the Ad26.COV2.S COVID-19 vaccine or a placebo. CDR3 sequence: CASSLAGQGFLETQYF. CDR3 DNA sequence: TGTGCCAGCAGCCTAGCGGGACAGGGGTTTTTGGAGACCCAGTACTTC. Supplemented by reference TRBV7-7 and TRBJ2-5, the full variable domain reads GAGVSQSPRYKVTKRGQDVTLRCDPISSHATLYWYQQALGQGPEFLTYFNYEAQPDKSGLPSDRFSAERPEGSISTLTIQRTEQRDSAMYRCASSLAGQGFLETQYFGPGTRLLVL.